The following is a T cell receptor beta chain sequence with its context. The target antigen is unknown. This entry comes from a study of lymphopenia after photon versus proton radiotherapy. Whole-study findings and limits: Post-nadir TCR diversity decline inversely tracked overall survival among those who died. Relative stability marked proton patients; photon patients lost diversity and naive cells. Post-nadir diversity loss with photons came from oligoclonal expansion, particularly CD8+ Temra cells.

V was pared by 4 bases and J by 8 bases, with 12 bases between. The CDR3 is 12 amino acids. Germline V gene data show CDR1 as SGHRS and CDR2 as YFSETQ. The table came from immunoSEQ multiplex PCR; TCRdb's copy has only in-frame clones and leaves some out. In the table there are 65,000 or so clones, about 85% of which are singletons. Sequencing used peripheral blood, obtained from a patient treated with proton-based radiotherapy. The clonotype comes from a man at least 80 years old with esophageal cancer. The gene calls are TRBV5-1 and TRBJ1-2; possibly TRBD1 for D (6 bases). The CDR3: CASSHDTGGYTF. CDR3 in DNA: TGCGCCAGCAGCCACGATACAGGGGGCTACACCTTC.